What follows are 16 T cell receptor beta chains derived from one specimen sequenced in a study of blood T cell repertoires in COVID-19. Libraries were prepared by immunoSEQ multiplex PCR; TCRdb keeps only in-frame clonotypes and omits some of them. In the table there are about 140,000 clones, roughly 84% of which are singletons. The sample consisted of PBMCs or T cells enriched from blood (not recorded which). All receptors derive from a man aged 35 to 55 with acute COVID-19.

This clone was detected only once. The chain has TRBV6-2 or TRBV6-3 and TRBJ2-7, with a possible D match to TRBD2 (5 bases). There are 14 residues in the CDR3. V was clipped by 0 bases and J by 3 bases, with 9 bases between them. CDR1 is MNHEY, CDR2 SVGEGT, per germline. CDR3 amino acids: CASSYSNGIYEQYF. CDR3 nucleotide sequence: TGTGCCAGCAGTTACTCGAACGGGATCTACGAGCAGTACTTC.

The V gene is TRBV6-5, the J gene TRBJ2-1; D not certain. The CDR3 consists of 13 residues. V shed 6 bases and J shed 4 bases, with 10 bases lying between them. Germline V lookup: CDR1 MNHEY, CDR2 SVGAGI. Written as DNA, the CDR3 is TGTGCCAGCAGCCTCGACATATACAATGAGCAGTTCTTC. Translated: CASSLDIYNEQFF.

The chain couples TRBV24-1 to TRBJ2-7; 9 nucleotides align to TRBD1. Trimming took 4 bases from V and 3 from J; bases not matched to a gene: 3. Germline assignment: CDR1 KGHDR and CDR2 SFDVKD. CDR3 length: 14 amino acids. CDR3 DNA: TGTGCCACCAGTGACGGGACAGGGATCTACGAGCAGTACTTC. It specifies CATSDGTGIYEQYF.

The gene calls are TRBV28 and TRBJ1-1, with TRBD1 as a possible D gene (5 bases). The germline V and J ends were trimmed by 6 bases and 1 base, with 18 bases remaining between them. The CDR3 is 16 residues long. The germline CDR1 and CDR2 sequences are MDHEN and SYDVKM. CDR3 loop: CASSPRPKGSNTEAFF. The CDR3 DNA is TGTGCCAGCAGCCCCCGTCCGAAGGGGTCGAACACTGAAGCTTTCTTT.

This clone was counted once. This chain's CDR3 is CASSRWNEQFF. CDR3 nucleotide sequence: TGTGCCAGCAGCCGGTGGAATGAGCAGTTCTTC. The chain recombines TRBV5-8 with TRBJ2-1; the D is unclear. The V gene's germline CDR1 is SGHTS and CDR2 YDEGEE. This CDR3 is built from 11 residues. The V end was cut by 4 bases, the J end by 7 bases, with 6 bases between.

The chain links TRBV29-1 to TRBJ1-2; TRBD1 matches at 7 bases. J gave up 2 bases and V 8 bases, and 5 bases lay outside the gene matches. Germline V gives CDR1 SQVTM, CDR2 ANQGSEA. The CDR3 covers 12 residues. The CDR3 coding sequence is TGCAGCTCTGGGGACAGCAACTATGGCTACACCTTC. Residues: CSSGDSNYGYTF.

The genes are TRBV10-1 and TRBJ2-1; 8 bases agree with TRBD1. The V gene end was trimmed by 3 bases and the J gene end by 5 bases; junction bases not matched to a gene: 6. Germline CDR1 and CDR2: WNHNN and SYGVQD (reference sequence). CDR3 length equals 15 residues. The CDR3 sequence: CASSDPGTGNNEQFF. CDR3 nucleotides: TGCGCCAGCAGTGATCCCGGGACAGGTAACAATGAGCAGTTCTTC.

This chain links TRBV28 with TRBJ2-1; 10 bases are shared with TRBD1. Trimming cost V 6 bases and J 8 bases; bases outside gene matches: 10. Germline CDR1 reads MDHEN; CDR2 reads SYDVKM. The CDR3 sequence is 15 residues long. The CDR3 region has the DNA TGTGCCAGCAGCCCCATAATCGGGACAGGGGATGAGCAGTTCTTC. This gives the protein CASSPIIGTGDEQFF.

The rearrangement joins TRBV5-5 to TRBJ2-4, with D possibly TRBD1 on 6 matching bases. Germline lookup yields CDR1 SGHKS and CDR2 YYEKEE (reference sequence). The CDR3 extends over 18 amino acids. V was cut by 4 bases and J by 6 bases, with 26 bases left in between. In nucleotides, the CDR3 is TGTGCCAGCAGCACGATTTATGGGCGTACAGGGAATTCAAACATTCAGTACTTC. The encoded protein is CASSTIYGRTGNSNIQYF.

The chain uses TRBV20-1 and TRBJ2-2; 10 nucleotides agree with TRBD1. The V gene end was trimmed by 5 bases and the J gene end by 8 bases; junction bases not matched to a gene: 11. The CDR3 loop spans 15 amino acids. Looked up from germline, CDR1 is DFQATT and CDR2 is SNEGSKA (reference sequence). The CDR3 sequence is CSAGDRDRGLGELFF. In nucleotides, the CDR3 is TGCAGTGCTGGTGACCGGGACAGGGGATTGGGGGAGCTGTTTTTT.

J is TRBJ2-7 and V is TRBV11-2; possible D gene TRBD2, 6 bases. V was shortened by 4 bases and J by 4 bases, with 8 bases between the two germline ends. The CDR3 is 12 amino acids. Looked up from germline, CDR1 is SGHAT and CDR2 is FQNNGV. The CDR3 sequence: CASSSGTYEQYF. The DNA of the CDR3 is TGTGCCAGCAGCTCGGGGACTTACGAGCAGTACTTC.

This rearrangement joins TRBV29-1 to TRBJ2-7; a weak D match, TRBD2 (5 bases). Germline V gene data show CDR1 as SQVTM and CDR2 as ANQGSEA. V was pared by 6 bases and J by 9 bases, with 12 bases between. The CDR3 length is 10 residues. The CDR3 protein is CSVPEGGQYF. The CDR3 DNA reads TGCAGCGTCCCAGAGGGTGGGCAGTACTTC.

The gene calls are TRBV7-2 and TRBJ1-5, with D possibly matching TRBD1 (5 bases). Trimming shortened V by 4 bases and J by 3 bases, and 10 bases separated the two germline ends. Looked up from germline, CDR1 is SGHTA and CDR2 is FQGNSA. The CDR3 extends over 14 amino acids. CDR3 residues: CASSSQGANQPQHF. The CDR3, as DNA: TGTGCCAGCAGCTCCCAAGGGGCCAATCAGCCCCAGCATTTT.

This sequence joins TRBV15 and TRBJ2-1; 8 nucleotides line up with TRBD2. Germline lookup yields CDR1 LNHNV and CDR2 YYDKDF (reference sequence). Trimming took 1 base from V and 2 from J; bases not matched to a gene: 1. The CDR3 has 15 residues. CDR3 DNA sequence: TGTGCCACCAGCAGAGGACTAGCGACCTACAATGAGCAGTTCTTC. This sequence encodes CATSRGLATYNEQFF.

This clone was counted a single time. This sequence joins TRBV5-1 and TRBJ1-1; D perhaps matches TRBD1 (5 bases). CDR1 is SGHRS and CDR2 is YFSETQ in the germline V gene. Trimming pared 0 bases from V and 0 bases from J, leaving 15 bases between. The CDR3 runs to 17 residues. The DNA of the CDR3 is TGCGCCAGCAGCTTGGCCAACGGTCAGGGCCTGAACACTGAAGCTTTCTTT. As protein: CASSLANGQGLNTEAFF.

V and J are TRBV6-2 or TRBV6-3 and TRBJ2-3, with 7 bases matching TRBD2. Germline V gene data show CDR1 as MNHEY and CDR2 as SVGEGT. J lost 2 bases, V lost 4 bases, and 3 bases had no gene match. The CDR3 is 14 residues long. Written as DNA, the CDR3 is TGTGCCAGCAGTTCCGGACTAGACACAGATACGCAGTATTTT. Encoded protein: CASSSGLDTDTQYF.